These 27 T cell receptor beta chains were sequenced from one sample in a study of early T cells in non-severe SARS-CoV-2 infection. TCRdb reprocessed the 5' RACE reads with MiXCR, giving one entry per CDR3 protein. The sample holds about 100,000 distinct CDR3 sequences, around 14% seen once. Sequenced material: whole blood. These receptors all stem from an adult who was a healthcare worker with PCR-confirmed SARS-CoV-2 infection or an uninfected control (not recorded which).

This clonotype was counted ten times or more. The CDR3 reads CASSPGGLGYEQYF. The CDR3 DNA reads as TGTGCCAGCAGTCCCGGGGGGCTGGGGTACGAGCAGTACTTC. V and J are TRBV6-5 and TRBJ2-7; TRBD2 might be the D (7 bases). The CDR3 totals 14 residues. Deletions cut 5 bases from V and 4 bases from J, with 15 bases between. Per the germline V gene, CDR1 is MNHEY and CDR2 is SVGAGI.

In this sample, this clonotype turned up a few times. The genes are TRBV28 and TRBJ1-4; no reliable D call. V lost 10 bases and J 4 bases, leaving 7 bases between the germline ends. The germline gives CDR1 MDHEN, CDR2 SYDVKM. CDR3 length: 11 residues. CDR3 region: CATMGNEKLFF. The CDR3 region has the DNA TGTGCCACCATGGGTAATGAAAAACTGTTTTTT.

This clonotype was recorded many times. The J gene is TRBJ2-3, the V gene TRBV5-4, with 11 bases lining up with TRBD2. Trimming at V came to 3 bases and at J to 6 bases, leaving 9 bases not matched to a gene. There are 16 residues in the CDR3. Per the germline V gene, CDR1 is SGHNT and CDR2 is YYREEE (reference sequence). Here the CDR3 reads CASSSASGGRLDTQYF. The CDR3 DNA is TGTGCCAGCAGCTCGGCTAGCGGGGGGCGGTTGGATACGCAGTATTTT. The full variable domain, with the rest looked up from reference TRBV5-4 and TRBJ2-3, is ETGVTQSPTHLIKTRGQQVTLRCSSQSGHNTVSWYQQALGQGPQFIFQYYREEENGRGNFPPRFSGLQFPNYSSELNVNALELDDSALYLCASSSASGGRLDTQYFGPGTRLTVL.

This clonotype has ten or more counts. The rearrangement uses TRBV28 and TRBJ2-3; perhaps D is TRBD1 or TRBD2 (5 bases each). The CDR3 covers 15 residues. Trimming removed 6 bases from V and 1 base from J, with 14 bases in between. Germline V gives CDR1 MDHEN, CDR2 SYDVKM. The chain's CDR3 is CASSRPGTGTDTQYF. The CDR3 coding sequence is TGTGCCAGCAGCCGCCCAGGGACGGGCACAGATACGCAGTATTTT.

This clonotype was detected only a few times. The chain combines TRBV20-1 with TRBJ1-1; TRBD1 agrees at 8 bases. Trimming at V came to 0 bases and at J to 6 bases, leaving 6 bases not matched to a gene. CDR1 and CDR2 (germline): DFQATT, SNEGSKA (reference sequence). The length of the CDR3 is 14 residues. The CDR3 DNA reads as TGCAGTGCTAGAGATGATAGGGACAGGCCTGAAGCTTTCTTT. Its protein product is CSARDDRDRPEAFF.

This clonotype appeared many times. The J gene is TRBJ1-4, the V gene TRBV2; D gene ambiguous. Germline CDR1 SNHLY, CDR2 FYNNEI. CDR3 length equals 10 residues. Between the trimmed V and J ends, which lost 4 bases and 12 bases, there was a span of 6 bases. CDR3 loop: CASSAGELFF. In DNA, the CDR3 is TGTGCCAGCAGTGCCGGGGAACTGTTTTTT.

CDR3 sequence (DNA): TGCAGCGTTGAAGGGAGAGACAACTACAATGAGCAGTTCTTC. As protein: CSVEGRDNYNEQFF. The chain has TRBV29-1 and TRBJ2-1; D gene uncertain. Germline V gene lookup returns CDR1 SQVTM and CDR2 ANQGSEA. V was cut by 1 base and J by 3 bases, with 10 bases left in between. CDR3 length: 14 residues.

This chain connects TRBV9 to TRBJ1-5, with TRBD1 identical over 7 bases. The germline CDR1 and CDR2 sequences are SGDLS and YYNGEE. J gave up 1 base and V 3 bases, and 4 bases lay outside the gene matches. The CDR3 contains 15 residues. The CDR3 DNA is TGTGCCAGCAGCGGCGGAGGGGGCAGCAATCAGCCCCAGCATTTT. This codes for CASSGGGGSNQPQHF.

This clonotype was seen repeatedly, ten times or more. This rearrangement joins TRBV20-1 to TRBJ2-1; the D gene is possibly TRBD1 (6 bases). This CDR3 is built from 14 residues. Trimming cost V 5 bases and J 5 bases, with 16 bases left between them. The germline V gene encodes CDR1 DFQATT and CDR2 SNEGSKA (reference sequence). The CDR3 sequence: CSAQPQGPHNEQFF. CDR3 nucleotides: TGCAGTGCTCAGCCCCAGGGGCCCCACAATGAGCAGTTCTTC.

V is TRBV11-2 and J is TRBJ1-6; D is unresolved. This CDR3 is built from 14 residues. Trimming left V 0 bases short and J 5 bases short, with 5 bases between. Germline CDR1 SGHAT, CDR2 FQNNGV. The CDR3 region has the DNA TGTGCCAGCAGCTTAGAGCCCGATAATTCACCCCTCCACTTT. Translating it yields CASSLEPDNSPLHF.

This clonotype has at least ten counts. This chain uses TRBV18 with TRBJ1-3; 8 nucleotides line up with TRBD1. V lost 3 bases, J lost 2 bases, and 3 bases stayed unmatched. The germline V gene has CDR1 KGHSH and CDR2 LQKENI. The CDR3 spans 15 residues. Here the CDR3 reads CASSPQGAPGNTIYF. In DNA, the CDR3 is TGTGCCAGCTCACCCCAGGGGGCGCCTGGAAACACCATATATTTT.

This clonotype was counted once. The J gene is TRBJ1-1, the V gene TRBV27; D ambiguous. This CDR3 comprises 13 residues. V lost 5 bases to trimming and J lost 1 base, with 8 bases between them. Germline CDR1 is MNHEY and CDR2 is SMNVEV (reference sequence). The CDR3: CASSKQTNTEAFF. The CDR3 bases are TGTGCCAGCAGTAAACAGACGAACACTGAAGCTTTCTTT.

This clonotype has a count of ten or more. The CDR3 spells CSALTGTMYNEQFF. The CDR3 DNA reads as TGCAGCGCCCTAACCGGGACCATGTACAATGAGCAGTTCTTC. V is TRBV29-1 and J is TRBJ2-1; D may correspond to TRBD1 or TRBD2 (5 bases each). The V gene lost 7 bases and the J gene lost 4 bases, with 17 bases spanning the gap. This CDR3 comprises 14 residues. CDR1 is SQVTM, CDR2 ANQGSEA, per germline.

This clonotype was recorded a few times. J is TRBJ2-3 and V is TRBV5-1, with TRBD2 as a possible D gene (6 bases). Per the germline V gene, CDR1 is SGHRS and CDR2 is YFSETQ. This CDR3 has 15 amino acids. V lost 2 bases, J lost 0 bases, and 10 bases lay in between. The CDR3: CASSFGGLSTDTQYF. As DNA, the CDR3 is TGCGCCAGCAGCTTTGGAGGGCTTAGCACAGATACGCAGTATTTT.

In DNA form, the CDR3 reads TGTGCCAGCAGCGGAAGCGGGGGGCCCCCGAATGAGCAGTTCTTC. Its translation: CASSGSGGPPNEQFF. The V call is TRBV2, the J call TRBJ2-1, with 9 bases matching TRBD2. This CDR3 is 15 amino acids long. Germline V CDR1 and CDR2: SNHLY, FYNNEI. V shed 6 bases and J 7 bases; nucleotides not matched to a gene: 10.

A few counts support this clonotype. V and J are TRBV7-2 and TRBJ2-3; 11 bases are a match to TRBD2. The CDR3 has 15 residues. Germline V lookup: CDR1 SGHTA, CDR2 FQGNSA. V shed 1 base and J 5 bases; nucleotides not matched to a gene: 2. The CDR3 DNA reads as TGTGCCAGCAGCTTAGTAGCGGGGGGGAAAGATACGCAGTATTTT. It specifies CASSLVAGGKDTQYF.

This clonotype was counted many times. CDR3 in DNA: TGTGCCAGCAGCTTAGGCCTACCGATTAATGAGCAGTTCTTC. Amino acids: CASSLGLPINEQFF. V and J are TRBV11-2 and TRBJ2-1; no firm D call. Germline values: CDR1 SGHAT, CDR2 FQNNGV. The V and J ends lost 1 base and 7 bases respectively, with 11 bases between them. This CDR3 is 14 amino acids long.

This clonotype was seen ten or more times. The genes are TRBV6-1 and TRBJ2-7, with a weak D call TRBD1 (5 bases). This CDR3 contains 14 residues. The V end lost 6 bases, the J end lost 0 bases, and 12 bases lay between the germline ends. Germline CDR1 reads MNHNS; CDR2 reads SASEGT. CDR3 sequence reads: CASRTRQNSYEQYF. DNA of the CDR3: TGTGCCAGCAGGACCCGACAGAACTCCTACGAGCAGTACTTC.

This clonotype has at least ten counts. The chain couples TRBV12-3 or TRBV12-4 to TRBJ1-6; no clear D. The CDR3 is 14 residues long. V shed 5 bases and J shed 7 bases, with 12 bases lying between them. The CDR3 loop reads CASSNGRSNSPLHF. CDR3 DNA sequence: TGTGCCAGCAGTAATGGCAGGTCCAATTCACCCCTCCACTTT.

The chain joins TRBV28 to TRBJ1-1; D is ambiguous. V lost 8 bases and J lost 4, with 11 bases in between. The CDR3 length is 12 residues. Germline V CDR1 and CDR2: MDHEN, SYDVKM. The CDR3 reads CASAYGRTEAFF. The CDR3 bases are TGTGCCAGCGCCTATGGCCGCACTGAAGCTTTCTTT.

In this sample, this clonotype turned up a few times. This rearrangement joins TRBV29-1 to TRBJ2-2; D possibly corresponds to TRBD2 (7 bases). The CDR3 has 14 residues. Germline V gene sequence: CDR1 SQVTM, CDR2 ANQGSEA. V lost 4 bases and J lost 3, with 12 bases in between. CDR3 DNA: TGCAGCGTTGGGGGGGGCTCGGACACCGGGGAGCTGTTTTTT. Encoded protein: CSVGGGSDTGELFF.

The V call is TRBV29-1, the J call TRBJ1-1, with D unresolved. The length of the CDR3 is 12 residues. The germline V gene encodes CDR1 SQVTM and CDR2 ANQGSEA. The ends were cut back, 3 bases at V and 1 base at J, with 6 bases in the middle. This chain's CDR3 is CSVDAANTEAFF. In DNA, the CDR3 is TGCAGCGTTGATGCGGCGAACACTGAAGCTTTCTTT.

Only a few counts were recorded for this clonotype. V usage is TRBV18 and J usage is TRBJ1-1; D is possibly TRBD1 (6 bases). Looked up from germline, CDR1 is KGHSH and CDR2 is LQKENI. The CDR3 consists of 16 residues. V lost 4 bases and J lost 1, with 16 bases in between. CDR3 region: CASSHTRGEKNTEAFF. In DNA, the CDR3 is TGTGCCAGCTCACACACAAGGGGGGAGAAGAACACTGAAGCTTTCTTT.

This clonotype was observed at least ten times. The J gene is TRBJ1-2, the V gene TRBV5-4; 7 nucleotides align to TRBD1. The J segment lost 8 bases and the V segment lost 0 bases, leaving 7 bases of the junction unmatched. The CDR3 is 14 amino acids. Germline V lookup: CDR1 SGHNT, CDR2 YYREEE (reference sequence). CDR3 residues: CASSLEGGALGYTF. Written as DNA, the CDR3 is TGTGCCAGCAGCTTGGAAGGGGGCGCCTTAGGCTACACCTTC.

This clonotype was seen only a few times. The CDR3 region is CSVSLTGSRYEQYF. CDR3 nucleotide sequence: TGCAGCGTATCATTGACAGGGTCTCGGTACGAGCAGTACTTC. The chain uses TRBV29-1 and TRBJ2-7; 7 nucleotides line up with TRBD1. In germline, CDR1 is SQVTM, CDR2 ANQGSEA. CDR3 length: 14 amino acids. The trim removed 6 bases at V and 4 bases at J, leaving 12 bases unmatched.

This chain links TRBV2 with TRBJ2-1; TRBD1 matches at 9 bases. Germline values: CDR1 SNHLY, CDR2 FYNNEI. V was clipped by 6 bases and J by 8 bases; unmatched bases: 8. The CDR3 runs 14 residues. The CDR3 spells CASRRDRESDEQFF. DNA of the CDR3: TGTGCCAGCAGAAGGGACAGGGAGAGTGATGAGCAGTTCTTC. Filled out from reference TRBV2 and TRBJ2-1, the complete variable domain reads EPEVTQTPSHQVTQMGQEVILRCVPISNHLYFYWYRQILGQKVEFLVSFYNNEISEKSEIFDDQFSVERPDGSNFTLKIRSTKLEDSAMYFCASRRDRESDEQFFGPGTRLTVL.

With regard to this clonotype: A read error may account for a junction end that differs from germline. This sequence joins TRBV20-1 and TRBJ2-6; weak D call: TRBD2 (7 bases). Germline V gene data show CDR1 as DFQATT and CDR2 as SNEGSKA (reference sequence). This CDR3 contains 16 residues. The CDR3 sequence is CSARVGGATGTNVLTF. The CDR3 nucleotides are TGCAGTGCTAGAGTAGGGGGGGCCACTGGGACCAACGTCCTGACTTTC.